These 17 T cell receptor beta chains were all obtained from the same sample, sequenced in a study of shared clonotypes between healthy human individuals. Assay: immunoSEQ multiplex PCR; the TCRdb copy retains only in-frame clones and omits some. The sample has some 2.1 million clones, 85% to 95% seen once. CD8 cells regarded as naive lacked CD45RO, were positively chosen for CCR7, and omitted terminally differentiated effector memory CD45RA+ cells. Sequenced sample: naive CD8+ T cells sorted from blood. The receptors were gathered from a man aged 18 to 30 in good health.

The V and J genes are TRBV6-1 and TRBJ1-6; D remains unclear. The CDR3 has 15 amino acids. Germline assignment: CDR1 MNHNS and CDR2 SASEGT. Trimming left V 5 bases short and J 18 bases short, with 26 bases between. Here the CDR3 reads CASSTGKPAPHLDHF. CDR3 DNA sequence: TGTGCCAGCAGTACGGGAAAACCGGCTCCCCATCTTGACCACTTT.

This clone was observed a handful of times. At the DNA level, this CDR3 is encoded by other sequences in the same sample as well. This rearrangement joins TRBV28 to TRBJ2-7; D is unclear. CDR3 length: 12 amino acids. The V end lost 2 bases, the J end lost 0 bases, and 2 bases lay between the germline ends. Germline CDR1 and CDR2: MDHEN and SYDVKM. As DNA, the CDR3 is TGTGCCAGCAGTTTACCCTCCTACGAGCAGTACTTC. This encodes CASSLPSYEQYF.

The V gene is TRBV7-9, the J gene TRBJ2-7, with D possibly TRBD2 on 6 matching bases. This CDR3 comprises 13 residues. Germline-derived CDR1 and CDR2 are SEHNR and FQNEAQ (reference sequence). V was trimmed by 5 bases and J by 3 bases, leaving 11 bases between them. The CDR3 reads CASSRENHYEQYF. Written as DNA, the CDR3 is TGTGCCAGCAGCCGGGAGAACCACTACGAGCAGTACTTC.

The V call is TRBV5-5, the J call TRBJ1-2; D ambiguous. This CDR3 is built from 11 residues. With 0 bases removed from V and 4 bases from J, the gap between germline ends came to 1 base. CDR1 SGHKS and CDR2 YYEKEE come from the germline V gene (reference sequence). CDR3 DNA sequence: TGTGCCAGCAGCTTGGGCTATGGCTACACCTTC. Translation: CASSLGYGYTF.

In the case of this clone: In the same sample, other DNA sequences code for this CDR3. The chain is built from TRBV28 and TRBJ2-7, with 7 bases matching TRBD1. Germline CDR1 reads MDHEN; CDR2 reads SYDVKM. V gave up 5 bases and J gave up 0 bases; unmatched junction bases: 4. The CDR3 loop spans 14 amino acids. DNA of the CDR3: TGTGCCAGCAGTCAGACAGGGAGCTCCTACGAGCAGTACTTC. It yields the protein CASSQTGSSYEQYF.

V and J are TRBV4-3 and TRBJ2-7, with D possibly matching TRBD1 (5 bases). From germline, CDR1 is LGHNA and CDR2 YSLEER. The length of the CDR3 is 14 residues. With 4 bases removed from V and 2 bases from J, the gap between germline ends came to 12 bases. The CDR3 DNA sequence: TGCGCCAGCAGCCGATCTGACAGAACCTACGAGCAGTACTTC. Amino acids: CASSRSDRTYEQYF.

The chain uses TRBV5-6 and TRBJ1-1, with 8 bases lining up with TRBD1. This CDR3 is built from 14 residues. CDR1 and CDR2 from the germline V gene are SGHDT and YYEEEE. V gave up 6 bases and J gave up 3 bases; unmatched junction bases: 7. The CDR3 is CASTPTTGDTEAFF. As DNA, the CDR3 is TGTGCCAGCACCCCAACGACAGGGGACACTGAAGCTTTCTTT.

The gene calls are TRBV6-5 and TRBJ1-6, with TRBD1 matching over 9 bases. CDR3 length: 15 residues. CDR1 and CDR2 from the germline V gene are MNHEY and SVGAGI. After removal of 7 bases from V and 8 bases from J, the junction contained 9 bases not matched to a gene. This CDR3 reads CASTAPGQGYSPLHF. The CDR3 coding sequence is TGTGCCAGCACCGCACCGGGACAGGGATATTCACCCCTCCACTTT.

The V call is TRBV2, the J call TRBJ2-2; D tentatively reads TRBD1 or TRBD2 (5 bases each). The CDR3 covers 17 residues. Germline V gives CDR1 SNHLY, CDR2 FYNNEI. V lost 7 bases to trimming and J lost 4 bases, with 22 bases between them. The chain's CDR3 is CASTKSAGRRGTGELFF. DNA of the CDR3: TGTGCCAGCACCAAATCGGCAGGGAGAAGGGGCACCGGGGAGCTGTTTTTT.

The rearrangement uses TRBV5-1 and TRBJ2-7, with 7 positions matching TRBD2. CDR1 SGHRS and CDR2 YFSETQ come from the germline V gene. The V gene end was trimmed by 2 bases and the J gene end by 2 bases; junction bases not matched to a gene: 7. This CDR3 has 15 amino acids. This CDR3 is CASSLGRGSTYEQYF. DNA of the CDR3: TGCGCCAGCAGCTTAGGGAGGGGATCCACCTACGAGCAGTACTTC.

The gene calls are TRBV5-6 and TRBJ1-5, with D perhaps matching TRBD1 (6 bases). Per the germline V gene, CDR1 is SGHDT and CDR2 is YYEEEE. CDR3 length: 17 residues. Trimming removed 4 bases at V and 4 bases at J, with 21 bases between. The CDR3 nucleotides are TGTGCCAGCAGCCTCGGTGCGGGACACGGGATAAATCAGCCCCAGCATTTT. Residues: CASSLGAGHGINQPQHF.

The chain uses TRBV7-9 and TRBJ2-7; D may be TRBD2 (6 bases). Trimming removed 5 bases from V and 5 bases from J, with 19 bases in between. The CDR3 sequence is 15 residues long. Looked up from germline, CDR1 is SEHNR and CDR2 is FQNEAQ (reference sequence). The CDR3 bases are TGTGCCAGCAGCCCACGGTCCAGGGAGGAACACGAGCAGTACTTC. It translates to CASSPRSREEHEQYF.

The CDR3: CASSSPASGYEQYF. CDR3 sequence (DNA): TGTGCCAGCAGCTCCCCAGCTAGCGGGTACGAGCAGTACTTC. The chain is built from TRBV7-6 and TRBJ2-7, with 8 bases fitting TRBD2. V gave up 4 bases and J gave up 4 bases; unmatched junction bases: 6. The germline gives CDR1 SGHVS, CDR2 FNYEAQ. CDR3 length equals 14 residues.

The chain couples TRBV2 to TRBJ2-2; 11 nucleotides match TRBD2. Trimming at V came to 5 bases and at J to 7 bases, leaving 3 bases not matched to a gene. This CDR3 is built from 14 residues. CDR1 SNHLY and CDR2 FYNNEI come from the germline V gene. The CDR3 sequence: CASSYGLAGGELFF. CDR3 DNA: TGTGCCAGCAGTTATGGACTAGCGGGCGGGGAGCTGTTTTTT.

The CDR3 loop reads CASSPGLAGSEQFF. The CDR3 DNA is TGTGCCAGCAGTCCCGGACTAGCGGGGAGCGAGCAGTTCTTC. V is TRBV27 and J is TRBJ2-1, with 12 bases aligning to TRBD2. This CDR3 has 14 residues. Unmatched junction bases numbered 6, after V lost 5 bases and J lost 10 bases. Germline CDR1 reads MNHEY; CDR2 reads SMNVEV (reference sequence).

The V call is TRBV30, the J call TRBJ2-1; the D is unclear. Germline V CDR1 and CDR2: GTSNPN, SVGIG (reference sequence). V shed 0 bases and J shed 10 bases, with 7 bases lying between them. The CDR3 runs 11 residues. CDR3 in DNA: TGTGCCTGGAGTGTATCGGTAGAGCAGTTCTTC. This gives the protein CAWSVSVEQFF.

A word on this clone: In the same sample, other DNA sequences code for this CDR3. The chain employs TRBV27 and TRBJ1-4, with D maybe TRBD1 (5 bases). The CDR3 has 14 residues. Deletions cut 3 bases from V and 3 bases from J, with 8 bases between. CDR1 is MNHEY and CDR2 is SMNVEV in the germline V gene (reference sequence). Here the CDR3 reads CASSFQGSNEKLFF. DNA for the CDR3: TGTGCCAGCAGTTTTCAGGGTTCTAATGAAAAACTGTTTTTT.